One sample yielded the 13 T cell receptor beta chains listed below, sequenced in a study of blood T cell repertoires in COVID-19. TCRdb's table, derived via immunoSEQ multiplex PCR, lists solely in-frame clones and lacks some. The sample includes 300,000 to 400,000 clones, 65% to 90% of them seen just once. Sequences were obtained from peripheral blood. The receptor source for this set is a human donor in a cohort sampled during active COVID-19.

The chain has TRBV30 and TRBJ1-1; D is perhaps TRBD1 (6 bases). This CDR3 has 16 residues. The V end lost 3 bases, the J end lost 3 bases, and 20 bases lay between the germline ends. Germline CDR1 GTSNPN, CDR2 SVGIG (reference sequence). CDR3 sequence: CAWSPRQAVQDTEAFF. The DNA of the CDR3 is TGTGCCTGGAGCCCCAGACAGGCGGTTCAAGACACTGAAGCTTTCTTT.

The V call is TRBV3-1 (or the pseudogene TRBV3-2), the J call TRBJ1-5; tentatively, D is TRBD1 (5 bases). The CDR3 loop spans 17 amino acids. Germline V CDR1 and CDR2: LGHDT, YNNKEL (reference sequence). The germline V and J ends were trimmed by 3 bases and 0 bases, with 15 bases remaining between them. The CDR3 sequence is CASSHTQGLYSNQPQHF. The CDR3 DNA is TGTGCCAGCAGCCACACGCAGGGCCTGTATAGCAATCAGCCCCAGCATTTT.

This chain uses TRBV3-1 (or the pseudogene TRBV3-2) with TRBJ2-7; no firm D call. Germline V CDR1 and CDR2: LGHDT, YNNKEL (reference sequence). There are 14 residues in the CDR3. Trimming cost V 0 bases and J 4 bases, with 10 bases left between them. The CDR3 DNA sequence: TGTGCCAGCAGCCAAGAACAAGGCGGTTACGAGCAGTACTTC. Encoded protein: CASSQEQGGYEQYF.

The genes are TRBV5-4 and TRBJ1-1; D perhaps matches TRBD1 (5 bases). The CDR3 covers 15 residues. Germline loops: CDR1 SGHNT, CDR2 YYREEE (reference sequence). The germline V and J ends were trimmed by 4 bases and 4 bases, with 17 bases remaining between them. CDR3 sequence reads: CASSLPQGAGTEAFF. In DNA, the CDR3 is TGTGCCAGCAGCCTACCTCAGGGTGCCGGCACTGAAGCTTTCTTT.

This chain uses TRBV5-1 with TRBJ2-5; D may be TRBD1 (6 bases). V lost 1 base to trimming and J lost 0 bases, with 16 bases between them. This CDR3 region has 17 residues. Germline lookup yields CDR1 SGHRS and CDR2 YFSETQ. The CDR3 nucleotides read TGCGCCAGCAGCTTGCTATCCAGGGGCTCGTACCAAGAGACCCAGTACTTC. Translation: CASSLLSRGSYQETQYF.

The J gene is TRBJ2-1, the V gene TRBV6-5; TRBD2 matches at 7 bases. Germline lookup yields CDR1 MNHEY and CDR2 SVGAGI. Trimming took 6 bases from V and 5 from J; bases not matched to a gene: 4. The CDR3 is 13 residues long. The CDR3 reads CASSPAGNNEQFF. CDR3 sequence (DNA): TGTGCCAGCAGCCCAGCGGGGAACAATGAGCAGTTCTTC.

This chain connects TRBV2 to TRBJ1-4, with a tentative D call TRBD1 (6 bases). Per the germline V gene, CDR1 is SNHLY and CDR2 is FYNNEI. V was shortened by 6 bases and J by 3 bases, with 14 bases between the two germline ends. The CDR3 is 15 amino acids. DNA for the CDR3: TGTGCCAGCAGGCTAACAGGGTTCCCTAATGAAAAACTGTTTTTT. Translated: CASRLTGFPNEKLFF.

The rearrangement joins TRBV19 to TRBJ1-6; TRBD1 is a possible D gene (6 bases). Germline V lookup: CDR1 LNHDA, CDR2 SQIVND (reference sequence). The length of the CDR3 is 14 residues. V lost 6 bases and J 9 bases, leaving 15 bases between the germline ends. CDR3 amino acids: CASRSQGDGSPLHF. The CDR3 DNA follows: TGTGCCAGTAGATCACAGGGAGATGGTTCACCCCTCCACTTT.

The gene calls are TRBV5-1 and TRBJ1-2; TRBD1 agrees at 7 bases. V gave up 3 bases and J gave up 0 bases; unmatched junction bases: 5. Per germline, CDR1 SGHRS and CDR2 YFSETQ. This CDR3 is 15 amino acids long. In nucleotides, the CDR3 is TGCGCCAGCAGCTCGGACAGGTCTACTAACTATGGCTACACCTTC. Its protein is CASSSDRSTNYGYTF.

V is TRBV5-1 and J is TRBJ2-7; D not resolved. Germline V gene data show CDR1 as SGHRS and CDR2 as YFSETQ. This CDR3 comprises 15 residues. Trimming took off 2 bases at V and 5 bases at J, with 17 bases between the two ends. The CDR3 DNA is TGCGCCAGCAGCTTAACAGCCCTACTTATCCACGAGCAGTACTTC. It codes for CASSLTALLIHEQYF.

J is TRBJ2-5 and V is TRBV7-9, with 8 nucleotides matching TRBD1. V lost 5 bases to trimming and J lost 4 bases; unmatched junction nucleotides: 6. Per germline, CDR1 SEHNR and CDR2 FQNEAQ (reference sequence). The CDR3 has 14 residues. The CDR3 bases are TGTGCCAGCAGCCTAGACAGGGGTAGAGAGACCCAGTACTTC. It yields the protein CASSLDRGRETQYF.

V gene TRBV7-6 combines with J gene TRBJ1-3, with unresolved D. This CDR3 region has 15 residues. The germline gives CDR1 SGHVS, CDR2 FNYEAQ. Trimming took off 3 bases at V and 0 bases at J, with 9 bases between the two ends. The chain's CDR3 is CASSLSRVSGNTIYF. DNA for the CDR3: TGTGCCAGCAGCTTGTCACGCGTCTCTGGAAACACCATATATTTT.

This clone was seen a single time. The chain recombines TRBV19 with TRBJ2-7; 8 nucleotides match TRBD1. The CDR3 has 13 amino acids. The J segment lost 3 bases and the V segment lost 4 bases, leaving 2 bases of the junction unmatched. Germline CDR1 LNHDA, CDR2 SQIVND (reference sequence). CDR3 coding DNA: TGTGCCAGTAGTACAGGGGGCTTCTACGAGCAGTACTTC. Encoded protein: CASSTGGFYEQYF.